The present entry profiles one T cell receptor beta chain with its context. This specimen comes from a study of blood T cell repertoires in COVID-19. Study overall: PBMCs, B-cell-depleted T cells, or T cells were the source of the cDNA or gDNA that made up the material.

V trimming: 5 bases; J trimming: 0 bases; junction bases outside the gene matches: 6. Germline V gene lookup returns CDR1 LNHDA and CDR2 SQIVND (reference sequence). CDR3 length: 16 amino acids. Authors' data handling: The authors estimated nucleated cell counts from reference gene primer amplification. Method: immunoSEQ multiplex PCR; TCRdb's copy keeps in-frame clones and lacks some. The V and J calls and the clone size are those of that table, but D and trimming were determined from the DNA. The sample includes 71,000 or so clones, more than 65% of them seen just once. Sequencing used peripheral blood. This sequence originates from a man between 45 and 60 years old with acute or convalescent COVID-19. The chain employs TRBV19 and TRBJ1-4; 7 bases are shared with TRBD1. CDR3: CASSSWTGTTNEKLFF. CDR3 coding DNA: TGTGCCAGTAGTTCATGGACAGGAACAACTAATGAAAAACTGTTTTTT. The full variable domain, completed using reference TRBV19 and TRBJ1-4, is DGGITQSPKYLFRKEGQNVTLSCEQNLNHDAMYWYRQDPGQGLRLIYYSQIVNDFQKGDIAEGYSVSREKKESFPLTVTSAQKNPTAFYLCASSSWTGTTNEKLFFGSGTQLSVL.